A selection of T cell receptor beta chains follows, all from one sample in a study of T cell repertoires in cytomegalovirus infection. TCRdb reprocessed the reads via MiXCR and lists one record per CDR3 protein. The data hold approximately 490,000 distinct CDR3 sequences, with about 11% observed a single time. The specimen was PBMCs. Receptors originate from a human donor in good health (CMV status not recorded). Some clones in this sample may be carry-over from other donors' samples. Each CDR3 is given without its conserved first and last residue. The order of the fields is CDR3 protein, J gene, V gene, CDR3 length.

SARVLAGLTYEQY TRBJ2-7 TRBV20-1 13
ASSSTGGSGTDTQY TRBJ2-3 TRBV6-5 14
ASSSWAVYGYT TRBJ1-2 TRBV9 11
ASIPSGANVLT TRBJ2-6 TRBV12-3/TRBV12-4 11
ASSLGVEGGSTDTQY TRBJ2-3 TRBV5-4 15
ASSIGWGARNQPQH TRBJ1-5 TRBV19 14
ASTGTSGGPNTGELF TRBJ2-2 TRBV5-1 15
GHSGGATDTQY TRBJ2-3 TRBV7-3 11
SVEDELTGADTQY TRBJ2-3 TRBV29-1 13
ASSSLYRGHEQY TRBJ2-7 TRBV7-2 12
ASSVDLNSPLH TRBJ1-6 TRBV7-6 11
ASRHGSKGYEQY TRBJ2-7 TRBV11-2 12
ASSLKDQPQH TRBJ1-5 TRBV12-3/TRBV12-4 10
SVDRPGGNEQF TRBJ2-1 TRBV29-1 11
ASSSTGGDYGYT TRBJ1-2 TRBV28 12
SARDFGGVYEQY TRBJ2-7 TRBV20-1 12
ASSSTHQGNTIY TRBJ1-3 TRBV5-5 12
ASSLMGLAGRTDTQY TRBJ2-3 TRBV28 15
ASSRFTTGAGDTQY TRBJ2-3 TRBV25-1 14
ASSPPRRTEQF TRBJ2-1 TRBV6-1 11
ASSQVNISSTNEKLF TRBJ1-4 TRBV4-2 15
SAREGTSGNQETQY TRBJ2-5 TRBV20-1 14